The sequence of this T cell receptor beta chain was determined in a study of OX40 agonist ivuxolimab in advanced cancers. Clones were read by immunoSEQ multiplex PCR, and TCRdb kept only the in-frame ones, dropping some. The sample shows some 20,000 clones, 60% to 85% of them seen only once. Germline V lookup: CDR1 SGDLS, CDR2 YYNGEE. The CDR3 has 13 amino acids. With 1 base removed from V and 8 bases from J, the gap between germline ends came to 12 bases. The clonotype comes from an adult with an advanced solid tumor such as melanoma, head and neck, liver or kidney cancer. This specimen consisted of CD4+ or CD8+ T cells sorted from blood, obtained in a trial of the OX40 agonist ivuxolimab. The chain joins TRBV9 to TRBJ1-2; tentatively, D is TRBD1 (6 bases). Here the CDR3 reads CASSVSSGEGYTF. The DNA for the CDR3 is TGTGCCAGCAGCGTATCCTCAGGGGAAGGCTACACCTTC.